This paragraph reports one T cell receptor (beta chain). This specimen comes from a study of blood T cell repertoires in COVID-19. In the study overall: Specimens from acute and convalescent COVID-19 originated in the United States, Italy and Spain.

This CDR3 region has 16 residues. Germline V CDR1 and CDR2: SNHLY, FYNNEI. Losses at the gene ends were 7 bases for V and 0 bases for J; bases not matched to a gene: 6. The assay was immunoSEQ multiplex PCR, and TCRdb's table has in-frame clones only and misses some. The table has 150,000 to 200,000 clones, approximately 85% seen once. The chain couples TRBV2 to TRBJ2-7, with TRBD2 matching over 13 bases. The sequenced sample consisted of peripheral blood. The sequence was obtained from a human donor with active or convalescent COVID-19. The donor label of this sample is uncertain. The CDR3 DNA is TGTGCCAGCACCCCGGGACTAGCGGGATCCTCCTACGAGCAGTACTTC. This gives the protein CASTPGLAGSSYEQYF.